A selection of T cell receptor beta chains follows, all from one sample in a study of cytomegalovirus exposure and HLA in healthy donors. The assay was immunoSEQ multiplex PCR, and TCRdb's table has in-frame clones only and misses some. The data show about 78,000 clones, with roughly 95% seen just once and approximately 1.5% held by the top ten. Sequenced input: PBMCs. These receptors all stem from a man between 18 and 35 years old in good health and CMV-seropositive. CDR3s include the opening cysteine and the closing phenylalanine or tryptophan. Each record gives: clone size, V gene, D gene, J gene, CDR3 protein, CDR3 DNA. The D gene is left open where the match is weak. Size tells how often a clone was seen (once, few, many) or the class of an expanded clone, and some rows leave it out.

-	TRBV5-5	-	TRBJ1-5	CASSHRRGGNVRGNQPQHF	TGTGCCAGCAGCCACAGACGGGGGGGTAACGTTAGGGGCAATCAGCCCCAGCATTTT
-	TRBV29-1	-	TRBJ2-1	CSVGGLGEQFF	TGCAGCGTTGGGGGACTGGGTGAGCAGTTCTTC
-	TRBV19	TRBD1	TRBJ2-7	CASSFHPSTGIHEQYF	TGTGCCAGTAGTTTCCACCCATCGACAGGGATCCACGAGCAGTACTTC
-	TRBV5-1	-	TRBJ2-7	CASSLGQGSYEQYF	TGCGCCAGCAGCTTGGGTCAGGGGTCCTACGAGCAGTACTTC
-	TRBV9	TRBD1	TRBJ2-7	CASSVSPLQGVGYEQYF	TGTGCCAGCAGCGTGTCTCCGCTACAGGGGGTCGGCTACGAGCAGTACTTC
-	TRBV15	-	TRBJ2-3	CATSRESFADTQYF	TGTGCCACCAGCAGAGAAAGCTTCGCGGATACGCAGTATTTT
-	TRBV10-3	TRBD2	TRBJ2-1	CAISEYQRENYEQFF	TGTGCCATCAGTGAGTACCAGCGGGAGAACTATGAGCAGTTCTTC
-	TRBV5-4	TRBD1	TRBJ1-4	CASSVGTGDEKLFF	TGTGCCAGCAGCGTCGGGACAGGGGATGAAAAACTGTTTTTT
-	TRBV6-5	TRBD1	TRBJ1-6	CASSYPPGTGNSPLHF	TGTGCCAGCAGTTACCCCCCCGGGACAGGGAATTCACCCCTCCACTTT
once	TRBV9	TRBD2	TRBJ2-7	CASSVLAAGWVEQYF	TGTGCCAGCAGCGTATTAGCAGCGGGATGGGTCGAGCAGTACTTC
-	TRBV2	-	TRBJ1-5	CASSGEYSNQPQHF	TGTGCCAGCAGTGGAGAGTATAGCAATCAGCCCCAGCATTTT
-	TRBV19	-	TRBJ2-5	CASSMKGQETQYF	TGTGCCAGTAGTATGAAGGGGCAAGAGACCCAGTACTTC
-	TRBV19	TRBD2	TRBJ2-3	CASSETSGTDTQYF	TGTGCCAGTAGTGAAACTAGCGGCACAGATACGCAGTATTTT
once	TRBV27	-	TRBJ1-1	CASSNYAEAFF	TGTGCCAGCAGCAACTATGCTGAAGCTTTCTTT
-	TRBV11-2	-	TRBJ2-5	CASSFRGPSETQYF	TGTGCCAGCAGCTTTCGAGGGCCTTCAGAGACCCAGTACTTC
-	TRBV6-5	-	TRBJ2-3	CASSYSRGSDTQYF	TGTGCCAGCAGTTACTCGCGGGGTTCAGATACGCAGTATTTT
once	TRBV30	-	TRBJ1-2	CAWNSVIEVYTF	TGTGCCTGGAACTCGGTTATTGAGGTTTACACCTTC
-	TRBV6-1	-	TRBJ2-7	CASRPLAERYEQYF	TGTGCCAGCAGGCCACTAGCAGAGAGGTACGAGCAGTACTTC
-	TRBV6-1	-	TRBJ1-1	CASSDRANTEAFF	TGTGCCAGCAGTGACAGGGCGAACACTGAAGCTTTCTTT
-	TRBV5-1	TRBD1	TRBJ2-7	CASSLRTGTGVYEQYF	TGCGCCAGCAGCTTGCGGACCGGGACAGGGGTCTACGAGCAGTACTTC
-	TRBV7-6	-	TRBJ1-1	CASSRTLNTEAFF	TGTGCCAGCAGCAGGACACTTAACACTGAAGCTTTCTTT
-	TRBV7-8	-	TRBJ2-6	CASTYFPGANVLTF	TGTGCCAGCACTTACTTCCCTGGGGCCAACGTCCTGACTTTC
-	TRBV27	TRBD2	TRBJ2-7	CASSLPGLGVGEQYF	TGTGCCAGCAGTCTTCCGGGACTAGGGGTAGGCGAGCAGTACTTC
once	TRBV4-1	-	TRBJ2-1	CASSQEGQISYNEQFF	TGCGCCAGCAGCCAAGAAGGACAGATTTCTTACAATGAGCAGTTCTTC
-	TRBV7-9	TRBD1	TRBJ1-2	CASSPGTVAGYTF	TGTGCCAGCAGCCCGGGGACAGTTGCTGGCTACACCTTC
-	TRBV27	TRBD2	TRBJ2-1	CASSLTLTSGIYNEQFF	TGTGCCAGCAGTTTGACCTTGACTAGCGGGATTTACAATGAGCAGTTCTTC
-	TRBV5-6	-	TRBJ2-2	CASTLGNRANTGELFF	TGTGCCAGCACCTTGGGGAACAGGGCGAACACCGGGGAGCTGTTTTTT